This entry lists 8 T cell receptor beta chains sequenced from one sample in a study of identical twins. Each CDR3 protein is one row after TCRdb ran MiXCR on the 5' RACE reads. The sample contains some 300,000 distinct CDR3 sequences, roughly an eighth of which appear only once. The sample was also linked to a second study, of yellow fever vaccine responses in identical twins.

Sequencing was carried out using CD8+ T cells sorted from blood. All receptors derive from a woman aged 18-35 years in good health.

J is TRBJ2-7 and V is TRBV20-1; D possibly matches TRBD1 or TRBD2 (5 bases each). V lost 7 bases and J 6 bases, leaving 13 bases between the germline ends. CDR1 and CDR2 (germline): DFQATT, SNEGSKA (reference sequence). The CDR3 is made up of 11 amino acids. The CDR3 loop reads CSVRAGSEQYF. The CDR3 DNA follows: TGCAGTGTAAGGGCAGGGAGCGAGCAGTACTTC.

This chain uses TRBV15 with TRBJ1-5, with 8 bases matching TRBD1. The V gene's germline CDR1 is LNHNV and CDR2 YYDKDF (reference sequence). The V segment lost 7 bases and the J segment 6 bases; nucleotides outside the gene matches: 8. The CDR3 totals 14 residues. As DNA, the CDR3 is TGTGCCACCAATCGGGGGACAGGCGGTCAGCCCCAGCATTTT. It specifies CATNRGTGGQPQHF.

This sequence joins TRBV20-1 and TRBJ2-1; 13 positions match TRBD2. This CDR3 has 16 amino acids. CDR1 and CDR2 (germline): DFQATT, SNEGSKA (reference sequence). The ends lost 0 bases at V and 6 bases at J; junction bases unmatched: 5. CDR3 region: CSARDPGTSGTNEQFF. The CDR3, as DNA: TGCAGTGCTAGAGATCCCGGGACTAGCGGGACCAATGAGCAGTTCTTC.

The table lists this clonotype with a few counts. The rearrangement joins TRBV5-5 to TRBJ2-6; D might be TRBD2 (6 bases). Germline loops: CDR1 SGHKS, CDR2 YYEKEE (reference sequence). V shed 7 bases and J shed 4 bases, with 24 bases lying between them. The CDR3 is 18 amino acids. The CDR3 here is CASHGQGLVVDGANVLTF. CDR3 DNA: TGTGCCAGCCACGGCCAGGGACTCGTGGTGGACGGGGCCAACGTCCTGACTTTC.

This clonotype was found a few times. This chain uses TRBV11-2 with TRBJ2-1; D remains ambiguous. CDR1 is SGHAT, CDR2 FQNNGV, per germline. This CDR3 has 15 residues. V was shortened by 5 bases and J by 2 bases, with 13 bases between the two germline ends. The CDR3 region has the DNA TGTGCCAGCAGCCCGACACTACACCCCTACAATGAGCAGTTCTTC. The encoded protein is CASSPTLHPYNEQFF.

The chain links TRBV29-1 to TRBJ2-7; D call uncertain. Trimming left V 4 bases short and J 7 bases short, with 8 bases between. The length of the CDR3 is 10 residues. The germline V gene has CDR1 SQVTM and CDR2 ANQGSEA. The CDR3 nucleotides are TGCAGCGTTGTCCTCGGGGAGCAGTACTTC. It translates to CSVVLGEQYF.

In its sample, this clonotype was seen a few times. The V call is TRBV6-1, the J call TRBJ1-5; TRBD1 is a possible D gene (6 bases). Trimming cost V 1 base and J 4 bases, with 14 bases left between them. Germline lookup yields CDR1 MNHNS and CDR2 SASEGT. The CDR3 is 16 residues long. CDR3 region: CASSEDPDRKNQPQHF. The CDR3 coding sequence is TGTGCCAGCAGTGAAGATCCGGACAGAAAGAATCAGCCCCAGCATTTT.

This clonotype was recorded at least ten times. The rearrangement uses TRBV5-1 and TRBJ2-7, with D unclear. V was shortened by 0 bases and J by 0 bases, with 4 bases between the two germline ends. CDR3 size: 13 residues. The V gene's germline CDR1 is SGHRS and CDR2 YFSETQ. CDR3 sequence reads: CASSLEASYEQYF. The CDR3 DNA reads TGCGCCAGCAGCTTGGAGGCCTCCTACGAGCAGTACTTC. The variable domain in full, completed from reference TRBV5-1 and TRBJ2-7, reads KAGVTQTPRYLIKTRGQQVTLSCSPISGHRSVSWYQQTPGQGLQFLFEYFSETQRNKGNFPGRFSGRQFSNSRSEMNVSTLELGDSALYLCASSLEASYEQYFGPGTRLTVT.